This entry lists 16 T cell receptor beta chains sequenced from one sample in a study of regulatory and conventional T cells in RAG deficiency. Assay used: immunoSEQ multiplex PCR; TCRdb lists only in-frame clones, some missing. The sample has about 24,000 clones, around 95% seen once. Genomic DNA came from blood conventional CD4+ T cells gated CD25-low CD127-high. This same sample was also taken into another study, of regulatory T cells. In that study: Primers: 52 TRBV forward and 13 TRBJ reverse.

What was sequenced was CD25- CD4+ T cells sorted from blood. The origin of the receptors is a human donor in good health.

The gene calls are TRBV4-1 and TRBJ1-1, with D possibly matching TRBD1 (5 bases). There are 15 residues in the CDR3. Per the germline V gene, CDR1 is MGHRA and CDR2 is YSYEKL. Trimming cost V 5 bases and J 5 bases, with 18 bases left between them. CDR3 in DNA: TGCGCCAGCAGCAGGGATGGTTGGGGGGGAACTGAAGCTTTCTTT. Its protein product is CASSRDGWGGTEAFF.

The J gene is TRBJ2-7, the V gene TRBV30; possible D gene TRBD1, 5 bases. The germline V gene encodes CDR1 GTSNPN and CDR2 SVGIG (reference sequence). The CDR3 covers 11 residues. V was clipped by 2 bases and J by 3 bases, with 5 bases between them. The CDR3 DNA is TGTGCCTGGAGTACAGGCTACGAGCAGTACTTC. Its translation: CAWSTGYEQYF.

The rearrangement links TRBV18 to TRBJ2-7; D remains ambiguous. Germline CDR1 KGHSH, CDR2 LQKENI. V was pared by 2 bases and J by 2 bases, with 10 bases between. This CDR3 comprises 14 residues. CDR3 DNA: TGTGCCAGCTCACCATCCGGGTTAACCTACGAGCAGTACTTC. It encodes CASSPSGLTYEQYF.

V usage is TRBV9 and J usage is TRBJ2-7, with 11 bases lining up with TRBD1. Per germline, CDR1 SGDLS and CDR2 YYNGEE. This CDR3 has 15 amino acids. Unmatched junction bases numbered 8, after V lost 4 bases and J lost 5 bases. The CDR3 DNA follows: TGTGCCAGCAGCTCCCCGGGACAGGGGGTCGACGAGCAGTACTTC. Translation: CASSSPGQGVDEQYF.

CDR3 sequence (DNA): TGTGCCAGCAGCCCCTGGACAGGGCAAGGCTCACCCCTCCACTTT. It yields the protein CASSPWTGQGSPLHF. The chain couples TRBV7-9 to TRBJ1-6, with 8 bases aligning to TRBD1. Germline V gives CDR1 SEHNR, CDR2 FQNEAQ (reference sequence). Trimming cost V 5 bases and J 10 bases; bases outside gene matches: 10. The CDR3 is 15 residues long.

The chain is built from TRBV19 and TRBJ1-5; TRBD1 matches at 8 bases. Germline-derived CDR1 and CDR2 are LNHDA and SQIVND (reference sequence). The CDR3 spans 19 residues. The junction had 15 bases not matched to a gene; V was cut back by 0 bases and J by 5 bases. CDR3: CASSIETGRTGLGDQPQHF. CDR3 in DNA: TGTGCCAGTAGTATAGAAACAGGCCGGACAGGGCTAGGCGATCAGCCCCAGCATTTT.

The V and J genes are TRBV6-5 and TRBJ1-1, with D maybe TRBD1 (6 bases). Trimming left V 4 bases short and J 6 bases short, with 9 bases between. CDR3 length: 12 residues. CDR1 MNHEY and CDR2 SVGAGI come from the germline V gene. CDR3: CASSLQGAEAFF. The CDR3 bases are TGTGCCAGCAGTTTACAGGGAGCTGAAGCTTTCTTT.

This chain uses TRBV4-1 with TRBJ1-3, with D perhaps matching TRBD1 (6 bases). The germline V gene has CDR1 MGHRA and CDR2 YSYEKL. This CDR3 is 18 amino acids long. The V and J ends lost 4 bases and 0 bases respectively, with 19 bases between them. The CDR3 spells CASSPLTATGSSGNTIYF. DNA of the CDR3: TGCGCCAGCAGCCCACTTACTGCTACAGGGTCCTCTGGAAACACCATATATTTT.

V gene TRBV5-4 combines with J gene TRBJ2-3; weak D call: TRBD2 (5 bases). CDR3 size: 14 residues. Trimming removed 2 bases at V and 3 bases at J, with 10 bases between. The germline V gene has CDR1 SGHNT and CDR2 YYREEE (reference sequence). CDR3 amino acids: CASSLRRGTDTQYF. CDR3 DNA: TGTGCCAGCAGCTTACGCCGGGGAACAGATACGCAGTATTTT. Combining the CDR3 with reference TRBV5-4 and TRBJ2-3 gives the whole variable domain ETGVTQSPTHLIKTRGQQVTLRCSSQSGHNTVSWYQQALGQGPQFIFQYYREEENGRGNFPPRFSGLQFPNYSSELNVNALELDDSALYLCASSLRRGTDTQYFGPGTRLTVL.

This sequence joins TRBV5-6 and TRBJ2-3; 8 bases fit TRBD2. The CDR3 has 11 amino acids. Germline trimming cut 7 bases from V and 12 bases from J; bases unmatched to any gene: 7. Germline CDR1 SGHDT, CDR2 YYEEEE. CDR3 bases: TGTGCCAGCGGTTATAGCGGGGCCCAGTATTTT. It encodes CASGYSGAQYF.

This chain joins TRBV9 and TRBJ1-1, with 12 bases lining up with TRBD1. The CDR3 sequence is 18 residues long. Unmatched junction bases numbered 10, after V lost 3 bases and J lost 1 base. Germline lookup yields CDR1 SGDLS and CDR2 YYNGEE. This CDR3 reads CASSESTGTGGRNTEAFF. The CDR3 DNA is TGTGCCAGCAGCGAATCGACCGGGACAGGGGGCCGGAACACTGAAGCTTTCTTT.

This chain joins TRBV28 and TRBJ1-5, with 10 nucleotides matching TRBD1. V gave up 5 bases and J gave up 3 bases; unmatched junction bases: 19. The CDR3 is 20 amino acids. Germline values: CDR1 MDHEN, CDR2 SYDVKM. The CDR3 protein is CASSPRRQGARRRTNQPQHF. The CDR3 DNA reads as TGTGCCAGCAGTCCCCGGCGACAGGGGGCGCGGAGAAGAACCAATCAGCCCCAGCATTTT.

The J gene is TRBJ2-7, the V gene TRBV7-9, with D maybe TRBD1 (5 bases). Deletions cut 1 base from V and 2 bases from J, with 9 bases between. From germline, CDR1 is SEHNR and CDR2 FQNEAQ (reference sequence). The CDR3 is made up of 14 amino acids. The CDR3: CASSLVVRAYEQYF. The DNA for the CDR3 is TGTGCCAGCAGCTTAGTAGTCAGGGCCTACGAGCAGTACTTC.

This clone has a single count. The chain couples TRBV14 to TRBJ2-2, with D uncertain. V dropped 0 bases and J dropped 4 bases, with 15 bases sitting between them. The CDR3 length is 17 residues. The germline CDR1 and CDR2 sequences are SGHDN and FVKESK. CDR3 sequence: CASSQDHSRRGTGELFF. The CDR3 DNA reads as TGTGCCAGCAGCCAAGATCACTCACGGCGCGGCACCGGGGAGCTGTTTTTT.

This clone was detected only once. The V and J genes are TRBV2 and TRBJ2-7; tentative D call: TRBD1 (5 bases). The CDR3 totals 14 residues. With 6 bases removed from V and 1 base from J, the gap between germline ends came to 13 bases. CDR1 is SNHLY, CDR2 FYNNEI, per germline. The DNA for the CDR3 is TGTGCCAGCAGACTGGACAAGCCATCCTACGAGCAGTACTTC. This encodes CASRLDKPSYEQYF.

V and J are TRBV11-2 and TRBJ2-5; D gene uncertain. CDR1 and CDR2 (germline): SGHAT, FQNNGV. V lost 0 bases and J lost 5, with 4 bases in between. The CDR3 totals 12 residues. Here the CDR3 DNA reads TGTGCCAGCAGCTTAGACGCGGAGACCCAGTACTTC. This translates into CASSLDAETQYF.